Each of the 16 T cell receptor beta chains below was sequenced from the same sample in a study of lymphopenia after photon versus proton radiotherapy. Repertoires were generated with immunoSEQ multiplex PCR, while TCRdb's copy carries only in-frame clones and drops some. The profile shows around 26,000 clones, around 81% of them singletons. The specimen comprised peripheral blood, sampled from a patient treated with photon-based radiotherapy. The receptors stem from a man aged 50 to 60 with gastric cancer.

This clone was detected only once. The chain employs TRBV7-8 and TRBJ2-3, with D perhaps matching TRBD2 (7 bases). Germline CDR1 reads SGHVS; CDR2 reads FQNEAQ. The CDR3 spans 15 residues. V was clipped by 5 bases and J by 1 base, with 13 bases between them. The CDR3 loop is CASSPRGGGTDTQYF. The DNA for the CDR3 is TGTGCCAGCAGCCCTAGGGGGGGTGGCACAGATACGCAGTATTTT.

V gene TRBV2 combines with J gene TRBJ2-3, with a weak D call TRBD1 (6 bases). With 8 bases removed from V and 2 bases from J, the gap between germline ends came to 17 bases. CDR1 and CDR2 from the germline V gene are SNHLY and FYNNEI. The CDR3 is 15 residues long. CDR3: CASVSSGQFTDTQYF. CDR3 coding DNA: TGTGCCAGCGTTTCGTCGGGACAATTCACAGATACGCAGTATTTT.

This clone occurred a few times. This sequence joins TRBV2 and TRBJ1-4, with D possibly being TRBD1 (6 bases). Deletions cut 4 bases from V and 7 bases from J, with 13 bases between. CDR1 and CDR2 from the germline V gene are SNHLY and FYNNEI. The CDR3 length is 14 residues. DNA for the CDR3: TGTGCCAGCAGTGGCGGCAGGGGAGGTGAAAAACTGTTTTTT. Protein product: CASSGGRGGEKLFF.

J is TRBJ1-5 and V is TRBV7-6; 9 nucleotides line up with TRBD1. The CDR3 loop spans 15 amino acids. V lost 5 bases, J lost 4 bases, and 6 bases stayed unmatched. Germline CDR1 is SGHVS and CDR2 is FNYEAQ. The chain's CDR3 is CASSPPGQGNQPQHF. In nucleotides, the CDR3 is TGTGCCAGCAGCCCACCGGGACAGGGTAATCAGCCCCAGCATTTT.

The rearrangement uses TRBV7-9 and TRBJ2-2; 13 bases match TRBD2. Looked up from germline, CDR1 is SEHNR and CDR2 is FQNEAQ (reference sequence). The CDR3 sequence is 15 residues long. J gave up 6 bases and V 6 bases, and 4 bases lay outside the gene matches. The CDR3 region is CASRSGTSGAGELFF. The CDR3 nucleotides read TGTGCCAGCAGGTCCGGGACTAGCGGGGCCGGGGAGCTGTTTTTT.

Here the CDR3 reads CASSLRPGQSTDTQYF. The CDR3 nucleotides are TGTGCCAGCAGCTTACGACCGGGACAGTCCACAGATACGCAGTATTTT. The chain links TRBV7-2 to TRBJ2-3, with TRBD1 matching over 7 bases. The CDR3 has 16 amino acids. V shed 2 bases, J shed 2 bases, and the junction held 7 bases outside the gene matches. Per germline, CDR1 SGHTA and CDR2 FQGNSA.

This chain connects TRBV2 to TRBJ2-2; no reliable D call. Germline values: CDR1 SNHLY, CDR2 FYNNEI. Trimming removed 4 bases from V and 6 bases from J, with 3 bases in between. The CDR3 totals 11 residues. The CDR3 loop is CASSGAGELFF. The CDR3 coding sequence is TGTGCCAGCAGTGGGGCCGGGGAGCTGTTTTTT.

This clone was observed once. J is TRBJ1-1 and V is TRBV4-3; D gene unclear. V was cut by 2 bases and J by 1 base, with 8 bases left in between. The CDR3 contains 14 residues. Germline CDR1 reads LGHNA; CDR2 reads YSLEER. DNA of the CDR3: TGCGCCAGCAGCCAACGGCGGGCGAACACTGAAGCTTTCTTT. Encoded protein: CASSQRRANTEAFF.

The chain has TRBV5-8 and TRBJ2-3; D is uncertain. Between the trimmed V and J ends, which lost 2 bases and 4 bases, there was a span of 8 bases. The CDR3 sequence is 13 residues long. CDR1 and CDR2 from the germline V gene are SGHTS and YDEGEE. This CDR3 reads CASSFEGSDTQYF. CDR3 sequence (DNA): TGTGCCAGCAGCTTCGAAGGGTCAGATACGCAGTATTTT.

The CDR3 bases are TGTGCCAGCAGCTTAGCTGGGGGGGGCAGAGCATTCTACGAGCAGTACTTC. Its protein is CASSLAGGGRAFYEQYF. This chain links TRBV7-6 with TRBJ2-7; D may be TRBD2 (7 bases). CDR1 is SGHVS, CDR2 FNYEAQ, per germline. The V end was cut by 0 bases, the J end by 3 bases, with 18 bases between. The CDR3 length is 17 residues. Variable domain in full (rest from reference TRBV7-6 and TRBJ2-7): GAGVSQSPRYKVTKRGQDVALRCDPISGHVSLYWYRQALGQGPEFLTYFNYEAQQDKSGLPNDRFSAERPEGSISTLTIQRTEQRDSAMYRCASSLAGGGRAFYEQYFGPGTRLTVT.

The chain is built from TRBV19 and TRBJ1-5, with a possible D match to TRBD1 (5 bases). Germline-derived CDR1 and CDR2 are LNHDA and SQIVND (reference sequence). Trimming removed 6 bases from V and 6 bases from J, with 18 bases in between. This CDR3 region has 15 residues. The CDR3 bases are TGTGCCAGTAGCAAGGGGTTTGGGGCCGGTCAGCCCCAGCATTTT. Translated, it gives CASSKGFGAGQPQHF. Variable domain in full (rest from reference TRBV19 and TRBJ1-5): DGGITQSPKYLFRKEGQNVTLSCEQNLNHDAMYWYRQDPGQGLRLIYYSQIVNDFQKGDIAEGYSVSREKKESFPLTVTSAQKNPTAFYLCASSKGFGAGQPQHFGDGTRLSIL.

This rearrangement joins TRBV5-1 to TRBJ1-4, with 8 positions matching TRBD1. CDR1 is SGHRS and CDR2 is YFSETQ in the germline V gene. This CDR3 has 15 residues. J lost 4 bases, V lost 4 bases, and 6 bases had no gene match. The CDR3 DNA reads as TGCGCCAGCAGCCCGACAGGGGAGCGTAATGAAAAACTGTTTTTT. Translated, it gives CASSPTGERNEKLFF.

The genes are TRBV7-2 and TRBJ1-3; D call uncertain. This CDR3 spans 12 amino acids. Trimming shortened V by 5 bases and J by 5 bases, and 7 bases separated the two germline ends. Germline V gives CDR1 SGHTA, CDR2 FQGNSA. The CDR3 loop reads CASSPQRNTIYF. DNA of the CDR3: TGTGCCAGCAGCCCTCAAAGAAACACCATATATTTT.

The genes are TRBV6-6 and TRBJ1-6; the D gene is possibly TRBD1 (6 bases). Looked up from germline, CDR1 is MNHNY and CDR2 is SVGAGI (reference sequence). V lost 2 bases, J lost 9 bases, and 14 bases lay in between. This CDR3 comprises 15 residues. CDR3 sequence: CASSYQQGDSSPLHF. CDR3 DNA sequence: TGTGCCAGCAGTTACCAACAGGGAGATAGTTCACCCCTCCACTTT.

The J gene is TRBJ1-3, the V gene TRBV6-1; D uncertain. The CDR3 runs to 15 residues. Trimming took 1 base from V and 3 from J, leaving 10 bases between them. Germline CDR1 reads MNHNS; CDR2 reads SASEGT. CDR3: CASSEEGRSGNTIYF. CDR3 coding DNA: TGTGCCAGCAGTGAAGAGGGCAGGAGTGGAAACACCATATATTTT.

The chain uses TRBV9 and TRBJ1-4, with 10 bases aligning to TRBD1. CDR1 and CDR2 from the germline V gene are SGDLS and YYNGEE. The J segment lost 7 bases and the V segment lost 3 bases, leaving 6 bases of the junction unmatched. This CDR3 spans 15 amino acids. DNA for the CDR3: TGTGCCAGCAGCGCCCTGACAGGGGGCGGTGAAAAACTGTTTTTT. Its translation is CASSALTGGGEKLFF.